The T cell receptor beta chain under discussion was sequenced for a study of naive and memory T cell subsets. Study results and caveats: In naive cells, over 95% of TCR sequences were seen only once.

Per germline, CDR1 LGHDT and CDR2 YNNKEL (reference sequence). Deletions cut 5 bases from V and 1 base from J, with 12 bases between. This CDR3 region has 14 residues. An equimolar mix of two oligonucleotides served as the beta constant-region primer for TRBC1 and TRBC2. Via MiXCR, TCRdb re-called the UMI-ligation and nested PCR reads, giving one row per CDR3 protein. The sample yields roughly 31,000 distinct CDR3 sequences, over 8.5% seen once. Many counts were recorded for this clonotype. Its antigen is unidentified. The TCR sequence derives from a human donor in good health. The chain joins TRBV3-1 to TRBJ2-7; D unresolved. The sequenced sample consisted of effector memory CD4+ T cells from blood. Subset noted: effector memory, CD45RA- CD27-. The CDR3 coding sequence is TGTGCCAGCAGCACCCGAACCCAATCCTACGAGCAGTACTTC. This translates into CASSTRTQSYEQYF.